This entry is about one TCR beta chain. What it binds is not known. This sample was taken from a study of graft-versus-host responses after intestinal transplantation. Study-level information: Recipients had multivisceral, liver-intestinal, or isolated intestinal transplants. Every recipient had anti-thymocyte globulin induction and three to four years of tacrolimus plus steroids. Whole-study findings and limits: Early post-transplant HvG declines tracked with peak circulating GvH clone levels.

The repertoire was sequenced with immunoSEQ multiplex PCR; TCRdb's copy has only in-frame clones and lacks some. Here the sample spans 90,000 to 120,000 clones, approximately 86% being singletons. CDR1 is SGHNT and CDR2 is YENEEA in the germline V gene. The CDR3 consists of 14 residues. The sequences come from unstimulated CD4+ T cells sorted from spleen or lymph node cells, collected before transplant. The chain links TRBV11-3 to TRBJ2-5; the match to TRBD2 covers 8 bases. The DNA end is a closer match to TRBJ2-7, so the J assignment may be wrong. The clonotype was recovered from a human donor who was the organ donor for an intestinal transplant. The CDR3 spells CASSHPGGANEQYF. The CDR3 DNA reads TGTGCCAGCAGCCACCCCGGGGGGGCCAACGAGCAGTACTTC.